A single sample gave rise to the 20 T cell receptor beta chains below, sequenced in a study of T-cell memory formation after mild COVID-19. MiXCR, run by TCRdb on the 5' RACE reads, gives a single entry per CDR3 protein. The data contain about 450,000 distinct CDR3 sequences, roughly a quarter of them singletons. Source material: PBMCs or a T cell subset sorted from them (not recorded which). These receptors all stem from an adult woman who had mild COVID-19 (a few samples of this study predate the infection). Cell type and time point are not known.

This chain connects TRBV6-5 to TRBJ2-2; D is possibly TRBD2 (5 bases). The CDR3 consists of 15 residues. Deletions cut 2 bases from V and 6 bases from J, with 13 bases between. Germline CDR1 MNHEY, CDR2 SVGAGI. CDR3 region: CASSYTRGSAGELFF. The CDR3 DNA follows: TGTGCCAGCAGTTACACAAGAGGGTCGGCCGGGGAGCTGTTTTTT.

This clonotype was counted a few times. This chain links TRBV7-2 with TRBJ1-2; no reliable D call. CDR3 length: 15 residues. Trimming shortened V by 1 base and J by 2 bases, and 11 bases separated the two germline ends. The germline V gene has CDR1 SGHTA and CDR2 FQGNSA. CDR3 amino acids: CASSLENSPNYGYTF. The CDR3 coding sequence is TGTGCCAGCAGCTTAGAGAACAGCCCAAACTATGGCTACACCTTC.

This clonotype was seen a handful of times. V is TRBV27 and J is TRBJ2-5, with D possibly matching TRBD2 (5 bases). Trimming stripped 2 bases from V and 5 bases from J, with 15 bases between. This CDR3 spans 15 amino acids. Germline CDR1 and CDR2: MNHEY and SMNVEV (reference sequence). The CDR3 protein is CASSLERGRRETQYF. CDR3 coding DNA: TGTGCCAGCAGTTTAGAGCGCGGGCGCAGGGAGACCCAGTACTTC.

In its sample, this clonotype was seen a few times. The chain recombines TRBV4-1 with TRBJ2-3; D tentatively fits TRBD1 or TRBD2 (5 bases each). Trimming took off 3 bases at V and 0 bases at J, with 10 bases between the two ends. The CDR3 loop spans 15 amino acids. Germline CDR1 reads MGHRA; CDR2 reads YSYEKL. CDR3 DNA sequence: TGCGCCAGCAGCCAGGGGACGGTGAGCACAGATACGCAGTATTTT. This sequence encodes CASSQGTVSTDTQYF.

This clonotype has a count of ten or more. This rearrangement joins TRBV12-3 or TRBV12-4 to TRBJ2-3; perhaps TRBD1 as D (6 bases). The CDR3 is 14 amino acids. V was shortened by 0 bases and J by 2 bases, with 6 bases between the two germline ends. The CDR3, as DNA: TGTGCCAGCAGTTTAGCGGGACACACAGATACGCAGTATTTT. This encodes CASSLAGHTDTQYF.

This clonotype has a handful of counts. The chain couples TRBV11-3 to TRBJ2-7; D is unresolved. Germline V gives CDR1 SGHNT, CDR2 YENEEA. Trimming left V 1 base short and J 7 bases short, with 8 bases between. The CDR3 runs 12 residues. The CDR3 spells CASSLAAWEQYF. DNA for the CDR3: TGTGCCAGCAGCTTAGCCGCGTGGGAGCAGTACTTC.

J is TRBJ1-1 and V is TRBV12-3 or TRBV12-4, with D hard to call. The CDR3 loop spans 13 amino acids. The germline V and J ends were trimmed by 4 bases and 3 bases, with 9 bases remaining between them. CDR3: CASSSRGHTEAFF. The CDR3 bases are TGTGCCAGCAGTTCTCGAGGCCACACTGAAGCTTTCTTT.

The chain combines TRBV5-1 with TRBJ2-3, with D perhaps TRBD1 (8 bases). Germline CDR1 SGHRS, CDR2 YFSETQ. V lost 4 bases and J lost 2, with 17 bases in between. CDR3 length: 16 residues. In nucleotides, the CDR3 is TGCGCCAGCAGCGTTAGACAGGGGAGGGCCACAGATACGCAGTATTTT. Amino acid sequence: CASSVRQGRATDTQYF.

This clonotype was seen a handful of times. The chain uses TRBV30 and TRBJ2-1; the D gene is possibly TRBD2 (5 bases). This CDR3 is 12 amino acids long. The V and J ends lost 1 base and 8 bases respectively, with 9 bases between them. CDR1 GTSNPN and CDR2 SVGIG come from the germline V gene (reference sequence). The CDR3 nucleotides read TGTGCCTGGAGTGGAACGGGGTATGAGCAGTTCTTC. Translating it yields CAWSGTGYEQFF.

The gene calls are TRBV2 and TRBJ1-5, with D perhaps matching TRBD1 (6 bases). Trimming pared 4 bases from V and 4 bases from J, leaving 11 bases between. Germline CDR1 and CDR2: SNHLY and FYNNEI. The CDR3 is made up of 14 amino acids. The CDR3 nucleotides are TGTGCCAGCAGTGTAGGGACACTTAATCAGCCCCAGCATTTT. Translation gives CASSVGTLNQPQHF.

In this sample, this clonotype turned up a few times. The chain joins TRBV10-2 to TRBJ2-7, with unresolved D. V lost 8 bases, J lost 6 bases, and 17 bases lay in between. Germline V CDR1 and CDR2: WSHSY, SAAADI. The CDR3 consists of 13 residues. CDR3 loop: CASGKTAPVEQYF. In nucleotides, the CDR3 is TGCGCCAGCGGCAAGACTGCGCCTGTCGAGCAGTACTTC.

This chain uses TRBV12-3 or TRBV12-4 with TRBJ1-1; TRBD1 matches 9 bases. The CDR3 covers 14 residues. V dropped 5 bases and J dropped 5; count of bases not matched to a gene: 6. The CDR3 here is CASSKGTGWTEAFF. The CDR3 DNA reads as TGTGCCAGCAGTAAAGGGACAGGGTGGACTGAAGCTTTCTTT.

In this sample, this clonotype turned up a few times. The chain is built from TRBV5-1 and TRBJ2-7; D remains unclear. The CDR3 is made up of 16 amino acids. Germline-derived CDR1 and CDR2 are SGHRS and YFSETQ. V lost 1 base and J lost 0, with 14 bases in between. The CDR3 spells CASSLKPGVSSYEQYF. In DNA form, the CDR3 reads TGCGCCAGCAGCTTGAAACCTGGGGTGAGCTCCTACGAGCAGTACTTC.

A few counts support this clonotype. V and J are TRBV5-6 and TRBJ2-1, with D possibly being TRBD2 (6 bases). Between the trimmed V and J ends, which lost 1 base and 8 bases, there was a span of 16 bases. Germline-derived CDR1 and CDR2 are SGHDT and YYEEEE. The CDR3 sequence is 15 residues long. Here the CDR3 reads CASSLWARRAHEQFF. For the CDR3, the DNA is TGTGCCAGCAGCTTGTGGGCTAGGAGGGCCCATGAGCAGTTCTTC.

The chain is built from TRBV6-5 and TRBJ2-7, with TRBD2 identical over 9 bases. Germline values: CDR1 MNHEY, CDR2 SVGAGI. The CDR3 covers 14 residues. With V trimmed by 5 bases and J by 4 bases, 6 bases remained unmatched. CDR3: CASSASGRSYEQYF. CDR3 coding DNA: TGTGCCAGCAGTGCCAGCGGGAGGTCTTACGAGCAGTACTTC.

This clonotype was counted a few times. This sequence joins TRBV5-1 and TRBJ2-3; 7 positions agree with TRBD2. The V segment lost 6 bases and the J segment 0 bases; nucleotides outside the gene matches: 7. The CDR3 runs to 15 residues. The germline V gene has CDR1 SGHRS and CDR2 YFSETQ. CDR3 coding DNA: TGCGCCAGCACCCTACTAGCGTCCAGCACAGATACGCAGTATTTT. Translation gives CASTLLASSTDTQYF.

This clonotype was seen many times. V gene TRBV20-1 combines with J gene TRBJ2-1; 9 nucleotides match TRBD2. Germline trimming cut 2 bases from V and 8 bases from J; bases unmatched to any gene: 16. Per germline, CDR1 DFQATT and CDR2 SNEGSKA (reference sequence). The length of the CDR3 is 17 residues. The CDR3 bases are TGCAGTGCTAGATCGCGCCCGGGACTAGCAATGGGGGATGAGCAGTTCTTC. The encoded protein is CSARSRPGLAMGDEQFF.

V is TRBV4-2 and J is TRBJ2-7; TRBD2 aligns across 8 bases. Trimming at V came to 0 bases and at J to 3 bases, leaving 4 bases not matched to a gene. There are 15 residues in the CDR3. Per the germline V gene, CDR1 is LGHNA and CDR2 is YNFKEQ. This CDR3 is CASSQESAGGYEQYF. In nucleotides, the CDR3 is TGTGCCAGCAGCCAAGAGTCGGCGGGAGGCTACGAGCAGTACTTC.

V is TRBV7-9 and J is TRBJ2-1, with 8 bases that match TRBD2. Trimming removed 1 base from V and 2 bases from J; junction bases left unmatched: 4. Germline CDR1 is SEHNR and CDR2 is FQNEAQ (reference sequence). This CDR3 contains 16 residues. The CDR3 loop reads CASSLGVTSAYNEQFF. DNA for the CDR3: TGTGCCAGCAGCTTAGGGGTGACTAGCGCCTACAATGAGCAGTTCTTC. Full variable domain (rest looked up from reference TRBV7-9 and TRBJ2-1): DTGVSQNPRHKITKRGQNVTFRCDPISEHNRLYWYRQTLGQGPEFLTYFQNEAQLEKSRLLSDRFSAERPKGSFSTLEIQRTEQGDSAMYLCASSLGVTSAYNEQFFGPGTRLTVL.

The chain employs TRBV7-6 and TRBJ2-3; TRBD2 agrees at 7 bases. V trimming: 7 bases; J trimming: 3 bases; junction bases outside the gene matches: 7. The CDR3 totals 14 residues. CDR1 SGHVS and CDR2 FNYEAQ come from the germline V gene. The CDR3 region has the DNA TGTGCCAGCAACGGACCCGGGGGGACAGATACGCAGTATTTT. This codes for CASNGPGGTDTQYF.